Following are 27 T cell receptor beta chains from one sample sequenced in a study of human T cells and chemical hapten exposure. Time point here: patch test 2, 6 weeks after DPC sensitization. Specified treatment: therapeutic diphenylcyclopropenone sensitization with weekly scalp DPC. TCRdb itself ran the RACE reads through MiXCR, one entry per CDR3 protein. The sample records a few hundred thousand distinct CDR3 sequences, around 6% being singletons. Sequences were derived from whole blood, sampled in connection with sensitization to the hapten diphenylcyclopropenone (DPC). The receptors come from a woman aged 18-30 years with alopecia areata. Some clones in this sample may be carry-over from other donors' samples.

This clonotype was picked up many times. V usage is TRBV2 and J usage is TRBJ1-3; a weak D match, TRBD1 (5 bases). Germline V gene data show CDR1 as SNHLY and CDR2 as FYNNEI. Trimming took off 0 bases at V and 4 bases at J, with 13 bases between the two ends. This CDR3 spans 16 amino acids. For the CDR3, the DNA is TGTGCCAGCAGTGAAGCGCTAGGGGCAACCGGAAACACCATATATTTT. This gives the protein CASSEALGATGNTIYF.

This chain links TRBV2 with TRBJ2-1; D possibly corresponds to TRBD2 (5 bases). Trimming removed 2 bases at V and 8 bases at J, with 13 bases between. This CDR3 comprises 14 residues. Looked up from germline, CDR1 is SNHLY and CDR2 is FYNNEI. The CDR3 spells CASSESPLAYEQFF. Here the CDR3 DNA reads TGTGCCAGCAGTGAATCCCCCCTAGCCTATGAGCAGTTCTTC.

The chain recombines TRBV20-1 with TRBJ2-2; 13 nucleotides align to TRBD2. V shed 5 bases and J 0 bases; nucleotides not matched to a gene: 6. Germline V gene lookup returns CDR1 DFQATT and CDR2 SNEGSKA (reference sequence). The CDR3 has 17 residues. The CDR3 loop is CSAPETSGGTNTGELFF. The CDR3 bases are TGCAGTGCTCCTGAGACTAGCGGGGGGACGAACACCGGGGAGCTGTTTTTT.

This clonotype showed up just a few times. The chain joins TRBV12-3 or TRBV12-4 to TRBJ1-5, with D possibly TRBD1 on 5 matching bases. Trimming removed 5 bases from V and 7 bases from J, with 21 bases in between. This CDR3 is built from 16 residues. The CDR3 here is CASSPTRGGTGQPQHF. CDR3 nucleotide sequence: TGTGCCAGCAGTCCCACACGGGGGGGAACGGGACAGCCCCAGCATTTT.

A few counts support this clonotype. The chain has TRBV6-4 and TRBJ2-3; weak D call: TRBD2 (6 bases). Trimming left V 6 bases short and J 4 bases short, with 20 bases between. This CDR3 spans 16 amino acids. Looked up from germline, CDR1 is MRHNA and CDR2 is SNTAGT. This CDR3 reads CASRPTPGLAADTQYF. CDR3 DNA sequence: TGTGCCAGCAGACCTACACCGGGGTTAGCGGCAGATACGCAGTATTTT.

The J gene is TRBJ1-6, the V gene TRBV7-2; D possibly corresponds to TRBD1 (5 bases). Trimming removed 1 base at V and 10 bases at J, with 11 bases between. The CDR3 has 14 residues. Germline V gives CDR1 SGHTA, CDR2 FQGNSA. The CDR3 loop reads CASSLDRGKSPLHF. In DNA form, the CDR3 reads TGTGCCAGCAGCTTAGATAGGGGAAAATCACCCCTCCACTTT.

In its sample, this clonotype was seen a few times. The J gene is TRBJ2-1, the V gene TRBV20-1; D unclear. Germline V gene data show CDR1 as DFQATT and CDR2 as SNEGSKA (reference sequence). Trimming left V 1 base short and J 0 bases short, with 16 bases between. CDR3 size: 17 residues. CDR3 protein: CSARARFRPDSYNEQFF. CDR3 sequence (DNA): TGCAGTGCTAGAGCCCGTTTCCGACCAGACTCCTACAATGAGCAGTTCTTC.

This clonotype was detected a few times. V usage is TRBV6-5 and J usage is TRBJ2-1, with 8 bases matching TRBD1. Germline values: CDR1 MNHEY, CDR2 SVGAGI. The CDR3 length is 14 residues. V lost 0 bases and J lost 12; bases outside the gene matches: 7. The CDR3 reads CASSYSDREVGQFF. In DNA form, the CDR3 reads TGTGCCAGCAGTTACTCGGACAGGGAAGTCGGGCAGTTCTTC.

This clonotype has at least ten counts. This rearrangement joins TRBV12-3 or TRBV12-4 to TRBJ2-3; D is perhaps TRBD1 or TRBD2 (5 bases each). Trimming shortened V by 7 bases and J by 2 bases, and 19 bases separated the two germline ends. This CDR3 is 16 amino acids long. The CDR3 sequence is CASNFGGRGSTDTQYF. Here the CDR3 DNA reads TGTGCCAGCAATTTTGGGGGTCGAGGCTCCACAGATACGCAGTATTTT.

This clonotype was detected ten times or more. The genes are TRBV12-5 and TRBJ1-1; the D is unclear. The CDR3 length is 13 residues. Trimming took off 5 bases at V and 3 bases at J, with 10 bases between the two ends. Germline V gives CDR1 LGHNT, CDR2 FRNRAP. As DNA, the CDR3 is TGTGCTAGTGGTCCCCCTTCGGACACTGAAGCTTTCTTT. This encodes CASGPPSDTEAFF.

This rearrangement joins TRBV12-3 or TRBV12-4 to TRBJ2-7; D is unresolved. This CDR3 spans 12 amino acids. Trimming took off 3 bases at V and 5 bases at J, with 8 bases between the two ends. CDR3 in amino acids: CASSFEAHEQYF. The CDR3, as DNA: TGTGCCAGCAGTTTCGAAGCACACGAGCAGTACTTC.

This chain links TRBV18 with TRBJ1-4, with D possibly being TRBD1 (6 bases). Germline CDR1 KGHSH, CDR2 LQKENI. V was cut by 3 bases and J by 13 bases, with 18 bases left in between. This CDR3 is 14 amino acids long. The DNA for the CDR3 is TGTGCCAGCTCACCCATGGACAGCCGGGGGAGACTGTTTTTT. It is translated as CASSPMDSRGRLFF.

V gene TRBV6-1 combines with J gene TRBJ1-5; no reliable D call. The V gene's germline CDR1 is MNHNS and CDR2 SASEGT. The V and J ends lost 1 base and 9 bases respectively, with 4 bases between them. CDR3 length equals 11 residues. In DNA form, the CDR3 reads TGTGCCAGCAGTGAAGGGGGGCCCCAGCATTTT. It yields the protein CASSEGGPQHF.

The chain links TRBV5-6 to TRBJ2-5; 8 nucleotides agree with TRBD2. CDR1 is SGHDT and CDR2 is YYEEEE in the germline V gene. The V gene end was trimmed by 4 bases and the J gene end by 6 bases; junction bases not matched to a gene: 14. This CDR3 has 16 amino acids. In nucleotides, the CDR3 is TGTGCCAGCAGCCCCAACGGGGGGGGGGCTCGGAAGACCCAGTACTTC. It specifies CASSPNGGGARKTQYF.

The chain recombines TRBV14 with TRBJ1-4, with D possibly TRBD1 on 5 matching bases. The germline gives CDR1 SGHDN, CDR2 FVKESK. The CDR3 length is 15 residues. Trimming removed 4 bases at V and 3 bases at J, with 12 bases between. The CDR3 here is CASSPGRTSNEKLFF. CDR3 nucleotide sequence: TGTGCCAGCAGCCCGGGACGGACCTCTAATGAAAAACTGTTTTTT.

In this sample, this clonotype turned up a few times. The chain is built from TRBV5-1 and TRBJ2-5; D perhaps matches TRBD1 (5 bases). V lost 0 bases and J 1 base, leaving 7 bases between the germline ends. Germline V CDR1 and CDR2: SGHRS, YFSETQ. This CDR3 comprises 14 residues. This chain's CDR3 is CASSLGQRQETQYF. The CDR3 DNA follows: TGCGCCAGCAGCTTGGGACAGCGCCAAGAGACCCAGTACTTC.

This clonotype was detected ten times or more. This chain joins TRBV2 and TRBJ1-1, with 9 positions matching TRBD1. After removal of 4 bases from V and 1 base from J, the junction contained 7 bases not matched to a gene. Germline V lookup: CDR1 SNHLY, CDR2 FYNNEI. The CDR3 is 16 amino acids. The CDR3 spells CASSVPRDRANTEAFF. The CDR3, as DNA: TGTGCCAGCAGTGTTCCCCGGGACAGGGCGAACACTGAAGCTTTCTTT.

This clonotype was counted many times. J is TRBJ1-5 and V is TRBV4-1; D is unresolved. This CDR3 has 13 amino acids. V lost 1 base and J 8 bases, leaving 9 bases between the germline ends. CDR1 is MGHRA, CDR2 YSYEKL, per germline. CDR3 residues: CASSQGIIEPQHF. The CDR3 DNA sequence: TGCGCCAGCAGCCAAGGAATAATCGAGCCCCAGCATTTT.

The chain is built from TRBV20-1 and TRBJ2-5; D is undetermined. Trimming removed 1 base from V and 4 bases from J, with 13 bases in between. This CDR3 comprises 14 residues. CDR1 DFQATT and CDR2 SNEGSKA come from the germline V gene (reference sequence). CDR3 sequence reads: CSARAGRGRETQYF. Here the CDR3 DNA reads TGCAGTGCTAGAGCCGGTCGTGGGCGAGAGACCCAGTACTTC.

The table lists this clonotype with a few counts. V and J are TRBV7-9 and TRBJ2-7, with a weak D call TRBD2 (6 bases). From germline, CDR1 is SEHNR and CDR2 FQNEAQ (reference sequence). CDR3 length: 13 amino acids. Trimming cost V 2 bases and J 8 bases, with 13 bases left between them. This CDR3 reads CASSLSGRRQQYF. As DNA, the CDR3 is TGTGCCAGCAGCTTATCGGGGAGGCGACAGCAGTACTTC.

The V gene is TRBV11-2, the J gene TRBJ1-2, with 7 bases fitting TRBD1. J was trimmed by 4 bases and V by 2 bases; bases with no gene match: 4. There are 14 residues in the CDR3. The germline gives CDR1 SGHAT, CDR2 FQNNGV. The CDR3 DNA reads TGTGCCAGCAGCTTACACAGGGGAAGCTATGGCTACACCTTC. Protein sequence: CASSLHRGSYGYTF.

At least ten counts were recorded for this clonotype. The gene calls are TRBV6-2 or TRBV6-3 and TRBJ1-1; D is undetermined. Germline V gene lookup returns CDR1 MNHEY and CDR2 SVGEGT. The CDR3 loop spans 11 amino acids. The V end lost 8 bases, the J end lost 3 bases, and 7 bases lay between the germline ends. CDR3 sequence reads: CASLQYTEAFF. CDR3 in DNA: TGTGCCAGCCTTCAGTACACTGAAGCTTTCTTT.

This clonotype has only a few counts. The chain has TRBV3-1 and TRBJ2-3, with TRBD2 as a possible D gene (5 bases). The CDR3 contains 14 residues. Germline loops: CDR1 LGHDT, CDR2 YNNKEL (reference sequence). V shed 0 bases and J shed 11 bases, with 15 bases lying between them. The CDR3 region has the DNA TGTGCCAGCAGCCAAGATCGCCCGCGTGGAGGGCAGTATTTT. Amino acid sequence: CASSQDRPRGGQYF.

This clonotype showed up many times. The chain recombines TRBV20-1 with TRBJ2-6, with a weak D call TRBD1 (5 bases). The length of the CDR3 is 15 residues. Germline V CDR1 and CDR2: DFQATT, SNEGSKA (reference sequence). The V end was cut by 1 base, the J end by 0 bases, with 7 bases between. CDR3 amino acids: CSARAQGSGANVLTF. The CDR3 nucleotides read TGCAGTGCTAGAGCCCAGGGCTCTGGGGCCAACGTCCTGACTTTC.

This clonotype was seen ten or more times. The rearrangement links TRBV29-1 to TRBJ2-7; 7 positions agree with TRBD1. J gave up 3 bases and V 6 bases, and 8 bases lay outside the gene matches. The CDR3 extends over 13 amino acids. The germline V gene has CDR1 SQVTM and CDR2 ANQGSEA. CDR3 sequence reads: CSVRKTGSYEQYF. The CDR3 nucleotides read TGCAGCGTAAGGAAGACAGGGAGCTACGAGCAGTACTTC.

Only a few counts were recorded for this clonotype. The chain carries TRBV3-1 and TRBJ2-3; 7 bases map to TRBD2. V shed 0 bases and J 0 bases; nucleotides not matched to a gene: 12. CDR1 is LGHDT and CDR2 is YNNKEL in the germline V gene (reference sequence). CDR3 length: 19 residues. The CDR3 region is CASSQDLEKRGPSTDTQYF. In DNA form, the CDR3 reads TGTGCCAGCAGCCAAGATTTAGAAAAGCGGGGCCCTAGCACAGATACGCAGTATTTT.

In this sample, this clonotype turned up many times. The V call is TRBV7-9, the J call TRBJ2-4, with TRBD1 matching 8 bases. Germline V gene lookup returns CDR1 SEHNR and CDR2 FQNEAQ (reference sequence). The CDR3 has 16 amino acids. Trimming took 1 base from V and 16 from J; bases not matched to a gene: 18. This CDR3 reads CASSLEPGGSRLTIYF. CDR3 bases: TGTGCCAGCAGCTTAGAACCAGGGGGCTCGAGACTTACGATCTACTTC.